The 28 T cell receptor beta chains given below trace back to one sample, sequenced in a study of response to subunit inactivated influenza vaccine. TCRdb processed the RT-PCR reads anew with MiXCR; each CDR3 protein has one entry. This table has fewer than 350,000 distinct CDR3 sequences, about a fifth appearing once. The specimen was PBMCs from blood, collected 21 months after vaccination. The receptors shown here come from a man aged 45 to 75 who received an inactivated influenza vaccine.

The rearrangement links TRBV3-1 to TRBJ2-2, with D hard to call. The CDR3 loop spans 16 amino acids. The V gene lost 1 base and the J gene lost 1 base, with 10 bases spanning the gap. The germline V gene encodes CDR1 LGHDT and CDR2 YNNKEL (reference sequence). CDR3 coding DNA: TGTGCCAGCAGCCAAGCGACCGCATGGAACACCGGGGAGCTGTTTTTT. As protein: CASSQATAWNTGELFF.

This clonotype has more than one count but fewer than ten. The V and J genes are TRBV20-1 and TRBJ1-5, with D possibly being TRBD1 (6 bases). The CDR3 contains 13 residues. Trimming took off 7 bases at V and 2 bases at J, with 12 bases between the two ends. From germline, CDR1 is DFQATT and CDR2 SNEGSKA (reference sequence). The CDR3 reads CSGGGQGNQPQHF. The CDR3, as DNA: TGCAGTGGAGGGGGGCAGGGCAATCAGCCCCAGCATTTT.

This rearrangement joins TRBV10-3 to TRBJ1-5; D not certain. Trimming took off 0 bases at V and 4 bases at J, with 16 bases between the two ends. This CDR3 has 17 residues. CDR1 is ENHRY and CDR2 is SYGVKD in the germline V gene. The CDR3 DNA sequence: TGTGCCATCAGTGAGTCGAGGGAGCGGGGTTTGAATCAGCCCCAGCATTTT. It yields the protein CAISESRERGLNQPQHF.

Only a few counts were recorded for this clonotype. The genes are TRBV3-1 and TRBJ1-2, with D possibly TRBD1 on 6 matching bases. V was pared by 2 bases and J by 0 bases, with 22 bases between. The germline V gene encodes CDR1 LGHDT and CDR2 YNNKEL (reference sequence). The CDR3 consists of 19 residues. The CDR3 DNA reads as TGTGCCAGCAGCCAAAGCCCCAGGGGCCGAGACCCAACTAACTATGGCTACACCTTC. Translated: CASSQSPRGRDPTNYGYTF.

This sequence joins TRBV30 and TRBJ2-1; 12 bases agree with TRBD1. The V gene end was trimmed by 5 bases and the J gene end by 7 bases; junction bases not matched to a gene: 3. Germline lookup yields CDR1 GTSNPN and CDR2 SVGIG (reference sequence). CDR3 size: 13 residues. The chain's CDR3 is CAWWDRGLNEQFF. The CDR3 coding sequence is TGTGCCTGGTGGGACAGGGGGCTTAATGAGCAGTTCTTC.

The V call is TRBV12-3 or TRBV12-4, the J call TRBJ2-3; D unclear. The CDR3 runs 14 residues. The V and J ends lost 3 bases and 0 bases respectively, with 7 bases between them. CDR3 residues: CASSFGRSTDTQYF. In DNA, the CDR3 is TGTGCCAGCAGTTTCGGACGGAGCACAGATACGCAGTATTTT.

This clonotype was detected only a few times. The chain is built from TRBV6-5 and TRBJ1-2; 11 bases are shared with TRBD1. V was clipped by 0 bases and J by 7 bases; unmatched bases: 4. The CDR3 runs to 15 residues. CDR1 is MNHEY and CDR2 is SVGAGI in the germline V gene. CDR3 amino acids: CASSYSDRGLTGYTF. Here the CDR3 DNA reads TGTGCCAGCAGTTACTCGGACAGGGGGCTTACTGGCTACACCTTC.

J is TRBJ2-2 and V is TRBV6-2 or TRBV6-3, with D unresolved. The CDR3 totals 16 residues. Trimming removed 0 bases from V and 0 bases from J, with 8 bases in between. The germline V gene has CDR1 MNHEY and CDR2 SVGEGT. CDR3 in amino acids: CASSYSSEANTGELFF. CDR3 in DNA: TGTGCCAGCAGTTACTCGAGCGAGGCGAACACCGGGGAGCTGTTTTTT.

The chain links TRBV21-1 to TRBJ2-1; whether TRBD2, the table's D call, matches the DNA was not checked. TRBV21-1 counts as a pseudogene. The CDR3 is 17 residues long. The CDR3 region has the DNA TGTGCCAGCAGCAAAGCGCCGGCTAGCGTGTCCTACAATGAGCAGTTCTTC. Translation: CASSKAPASVSYNEQFF.

The chain combines TRBV6-2 or TRBV6-3 with TRBJ2-7, with 13 bases that match TRBD2. Trimming took 5 bases from V and 1 from J; bases not matched to a gene: 5. The CDR3 length is 16 residues. In germline, CDR1 is MNHEY, CDR2 SVGEGT. The CDR3 nucleotides read TGTGCCAGCAGTCCCGGGACTAGCGGGGATTCCTACGAGCAGTACTTC. It codes for CASSPGTSGDSYEQYF.

This clonotype appeared a few times. This chain joins TRBV7-3 and TRBJ2-5; D is possibly TRBD2 (5 bases). CDR1 and CDR2 from the germline V gene are SGHTA and FQGTGA. There are 13 residues in the CDR3. V shed 0 bases and J shed 5 bases, with 7 bases lying between them. This CDR3 is CASSLTWRETQYF. The CDR3 nucleotides read TGTGCCAGCAGCTTAACTTGGAGGGAGACCCAGTACTTC.

This chain connects TRBV3-1 to TRBJ1-2, with 10 nucleotides matching TRBD1. V gave up 4 bases and J gave up 13 bases; unmatched junction bases: 9. There are 13 residues in the CDR3. Germline V gene lookup returns CDR1 LGHDT and CDR2 YNNKEL (reference sequence). The DNA of the CDR3 is TGTGCCAGCAGCCCGGATCGACAGGGGGCCGTCACCTTC. Translated: CASSPDRQGAVTF.

The rearrangement links TRBV27 to TRBJ1-5; TRBD1 agrees at 7 bases. J was trimmed by 7 bases and V by 2 bases; bases with no gene match: 5. The CDR3 runs 14 residues. Germline V CDR1 and CDR2: MNHEY, SMNVEV (reference sequence). CDR3 nucleotide sequence: TGTGCCAGCAGTTTAAGACAGGGTGGCCAGCCCCAGCATTTT. Residues: CASSLRQGGQPQHF.

V and J are TRBV7-8 and TRBJ2-4; the D is unclear. V shed 7 bases and J shed 0 bases, with 10 bases lying between them. The germline CDR1 and CDR2 sequences are SGHVS and FQNEAQ. The CDR3 contains 14 residues. CDR3 in amino acids: CASTQGVAKNIQYF. CDR3 in DNA: TGTGCCAGCACCCAAGGCGTAGCCAAAAACATTCAGTACTTC.

This clonotype was detected only a few times. J is TRBJ2-3 and V is TRBV28; 7 bases are a match to TRBD2. CDR1 is MDHEN and CDR2 is SYDVKM in the germline V gene. Trimming cost V 5 bases and J 2 bases; bases outside gene matches: 7. The CDR3 contains 15 residues. CDR3 bases: TGTGCCAGCAGTAAACCGGGACTATACACAGATACGCAGTATTTT. As protein: CASSKPGLYTDTQYF. Full variable domain (missing parts from reference TRBV28 and TRBJ2-3): DVKVTQSSRYLVKRTGEKVFLECVQDMDHENMFWYRQDPGLGLRLIYFSYDVKMKEKGDIPEGYSVSREKKERFSLILESASTNQTSMYLCASSKPGLYTDTQYFGPGTRLTVL.

This clonotype has a handful of counts. The chain links TRBV20-1 to TRBJ2-1; the D gene is possibly TRBD1 (6 bases). This CDR3 has 14 amino acids. The V gene's germline CDR1 is DFQATT and CDR2 SNEGSKA (reference sequence). V shed 5 bases and J shed 4 bases, with 15 bases lying between them. The CDR3, as DNA: TGCAGTGCTCCGGACAGCTGGAGATACAATGAGCAGTTCTTC. Protein product: CSAPDSWRYNEQFF.

This clonotype was counted between two and nine times. The rearrangement joins TRBV29-1 to TRBJ1-1; D perhaps matches TRBD1 (6 bases). CDR3 length: 12 amino acids. CDR1 SQVTM and CDR2 ANQGSEA come from the germline V gene. Trimming took 7 bases from V and 0 from J, leaving 9 bases between them. This CDR3 is CSGGQMNTEAFF. The CDR3 DNA reads TGCAGCGGTGGACAGATGAACACTGAAGCTTTCTTT.

This clonotype was observed a few times. This sequence joins TRBV6-1 and TRBJ1-3, with a tentative D call TRBD1 (5 bases). This CDR3 is 16 amino acids long. The ends were cut back, 5 bases at V and 4 bases at J, with 18 bases in the middle. Germline CDR1 and CDR2: MNHNS and SASEGT. The CDR3 bases are TGTGCCAGCAGTCCCGTCGGCAGGGCAGGAGGAAACACCATATATTTT. Its protein is CASSPVGRAGGNTIYF.

CDR3 coding DNA: TGCGCCAGCAGCCAACAGGGGGCCCGATACAATGAGCAGTTCTTC. This gives the protein CASSQQGARYNEQFF. The V and J genes are TRBV4-1 and TRBJ2-1; 8 bases fit TRBD1. Trimming at V came to 2 bases and at J to 4 bases, leaving 4 bases not matched to a gene. Germline CDR1 reads MGHRA; CDR2 reads YSYEKL. The CDR3 runs to 15 residues.

A few counts support this clonotype. V is TRBV7-9 and J is TRBJ2-3; tentatively, D is TRBD1 or TRBD2 (5 bases each). Between the trimmed V and J ends, which lost 6 bases and 0 bases, there was a span of 10 bases. CDR1 SEHNR and CDR2 FQNEAQ come from the germline V gene (reference sequence). The CDR3 length is 14 residues. As DNA, the CDR3 is TGTGCCAGCAGAGAGGGACGGAGCACAGATACGCAGTATTTT. It codes for CASREGRSTDTQYF.

Many counts were recorded for this clonotype. The gene calls are TRBV10-3 and TRBJ2-2; no firm D call. The CDR3 runs to 16 residues. CDR1 is ENHRY, CDR2 SYGVKD, per germline. Trimming pared 4 bases from V and 4 bases from J, leaving 16 bases between. The CDR3 sequence: CAISGPVRQSTGELFF. The DNA of the CDR3 is TGTGCCATCAGTGGCCCCGTGCGGCAGAGCACCGGGGAGCTGTTTTTT.

There are many counts of this clonotype. The chain couples TRBV12-3 or TRBV12-4 to TRBJ1-6; TRBD1 matches 7 bases. The CDR3 covers 15 residues. After removal of 6 bases from V and 2 bases from J, the junction contained 4 bases not matched to a gene. The DNA of the CDR3 is TGTGCCAGCAGCCCCGGGACAGCCTATAATTCACCCCTCCACTTT. Residues: CASSPGTAYNSPLHF.

The chain uses TRBV7-2 and TRBJ2-3; tentatively, D is TRBD1 (6 bases). The germline gives CDR1 SGHTA, CDR2 FQGNSA. V was trimmed by 2 bases and J by 2 bases, leaving 11 bases between them. CDR3 size: 15 residues. The CDR3 loop is CASSLWAGATDTQYF. The CDR3 nucleotides read TGTGCCAGCAGCTTATGGGCAGGGGCCACAGATACGCAGTATTTT.

The CDR3 loop is CASSLPAGGGETQYF. CDR3 coding DNA: TGTGCCAGCAGTTTACCCGCGGGAGGTGGGGAGACCCAGTACTTC. The chain couples TRBV12-3 or TRBV12-4 to TRBJ2-5; TRBD2 agrees at 8 bases. The CDR3 contains 15 residues. V lost 2 bases, J lost 5 bases, and 7 bases stayed unmatched.

The chain combines TRBV10-3 with TRBJ1-5; D possibly corresponds to TRBD1 (5 bases). V was shortened by 10 bases and J by 7 bases, with 23 bases between the two germline ends. The CDR3 runs to 15 residues. Germline loops: CDR1 ENHRY, CDR2 SYGVKD. The CDR3, as DNA: TGTGCCACCGAAGATGGGGGGAATCGATTCCAGCCCCAGCATTTT. Protein product: CATEDGGNRFQPQHF.

The chain employs TRBV20-1 and TRBJ2-5; perhaps TRBD1 as D (5 bases). This CDR3 is 14 amino acids long. The germline V gene encodes CDR1 DFQATT and CDR2 SNEGSKA (reference sequence). Trimming took off 6 bases at V and 4 bases at J, with 18 bases between the two ends. DNA for the CDR3: TGCAGTGCCCGATGGGGCACCCGGATAGAGACCCAGTACTTC. It codes for CSARWGTRIETQYF.

This clonotype was recorded a few times. The rearrangement joins TRBV29-1 to TRBJ1-5; 12 bases line up with TRBD1. This CDR3 spans 14 amino acids. Germline V lookup: CDR1 SQVTM, CDR2 ANQGSEA. V shed 6 bases and J 5 bases; nucleotides not matched to a gene: 5. In nucleotides, the CDR3 is TGCAGCGTCGGGACAGGGGGCGCGGATCAGCCCCAGCATTTT. Its translation: CSVGTGGADQPQHF.

This clonotype was counted between two and nine times. The chain couples TRBV10-3 to TRBJ2-7, with unresolved D. This CDR3 region has 11 residues. Trimming stripped 2 bases from V and 5 bases from J, with 4 bases between. In germline, CDR1 is ENHRY, CDR2 SYGVKD. CDR3 residues: CAISEGDEQYF. In DNA, the CDR3 is TGTGCCATCAGTGAGGGTGACGAGCAGTACTTC.